Listed here is a single TCR beta chain. No antigen is known for it. The cysteine opens and the phenylalanine closes a CDR3 of 13 amino acids. Only the protein is on record. The germline V gene sets CDR1 to SGHDN and CDR2 to FVKESK. The sequencing machine was a NextSeq 550. The Human TCR Profiling Kit (MiLaboratory) was used to make UMI-labeled 5' RACE TRB cDNA libraries. cDNA synthesis used the entire amount of extracted RNA, and PCR amplification then used the entire amount of cDNA produced. The libraries were made side by side, with each library going through the same number of PCR cycles. The study's own analysis went as follows. MIGEC and MiXCR extracted about 50,000 +/- 10,000 unique UMI-labeled TRB cDNA molecules per library, requiring at least two reads per UMI. On average, each library contained approximately 40,000 +/- 10,000 functional in-frame TRB CDR3 nucleotide clonotypes without stop codons. After downsampling to 5000 UMI-labeled TRB molecules per sample, diversity metrics such as normalized Shannon-Wiener and Chao1 were calculated in VDJtools. Clonotype-size-weighted physicochemical properties of the central five CDR3 residues (interaction energy, strength, volume and Kidera factor 4) were computed in VDJtools. TCRdb reprocessed the public reads and reports one entry per CDR3 protein sequence, without DNA. TCRdb's processing, not the study's, gives the V and J calls here. This sample's listing comprises tens of thousands of distinct CDR3 sequences. The top ten constitute less than 0.65% of the sample.

These data come from a study of CXCR3-negative and CXCR3-positive naive CD8 T cells (dated by TCRdb to between 2017 and 2020). A note on the overall study: In total, about 150 million TRB reads were obtained, or roughly 1.5 +/- 0.3 million reads per library. Data from roughly eleven donors, pooled across two independent experiments, went into the diversity and physicochemical repertoire analyses. The TRBV-TRBJ cluster analysis covered naive subsets from five or six donors and memory cells from 3 donors. The paper as a whole reports these results and caveats: TRBV-TRBJ usage was similar between naive CXCR3-negative and CXCR3-positive cells from the same donor, while memory cells showed distinct patterns. TRB CDR3s from CXCR3-positive naive cells showed higher hydrophobicity (lower Kidera factor 4), lower energy, and higher strength and volume indices than CXCR3-negative naive cells. Freshly isolated PBMCs were used for most assays because CXCR3 expression went down partially after cryopreservation. Both naive subsets had comparably high repertoire diversity, while memory CD8+ T cells had much lower repertoire diversity. Because surface CD5, which is linked to self-reactivity in mice, was comparable between the naive subsets, TCR interaction strength was also inferred from TRB CDR3 physicochemical properties.

For every CD8+ T cell subset, under 350,000 cells were flow-sorted straight into RLT lysis buffer, and each subset was sorted in triplicate. Naive CD8+ T cells were defined stringently as CD45RO-CCR7+CD27+CD95- to exclude memory contaminants. Using standard density gradient centrifugation, peripheral blood mononuclear cells were isolated from buffy coats. Naive CXCR3-negative and CXCR3-positive CD8+ T cells were flow-sorted using a FACSAria III. Total RNA was extracted from sorted cells using an RNeasy Mini Kit. The sequence came from a human donor in good health. Some clones in this sample may be carry-over from other donors' samples. Material: naive CXCR3+ CD8+ T cells from blood. Interpreted using the paper, the cell subset or site label stands for: CD45RO-CCR7+CD27+CD95- naive CD8+ T cells expressing CXCR3 (TNR3+). The rearranged chain carries TRBV14 and TRBJ2-3; as DNA is missing, the TRBD1 call by TCRdb cannot be tested. CDR3 protein: CASRQSPAGTQYF.